Described below is a single T cell receptor beta chain sequence and its context. Its antigen is still unknown. Per-base qualities were not stored, and no clone one base away is much larger. V is pruned by 1 base and J by 2 bases, leaving 6 bases of the junction without a gene match. There are 17 amino acids in the CDR3, from cysteine to phenylalanine inclusive. Of all the DNA, just the CDR3 is kept, 51 bases in frame from base 1. The germline V gene (reference sequence) supplies CDR1 LGHDT and CDR2 YNNKEL. The data derive from a study of brain T cells in children with intractable seizures (dated by TCRdb to the early 2020s). Regarding the study in general: Resected brain tissue from 45 to 60 pediatric epilepsy surgery cases was first screened for immune gene transcripts using a NanoString immunology panel. Of the roughly twelve selected surgery cases, pre-surgery blood was also sequenced for eight, so four had brain tissue only. Broad study findings and their caveats: Sequencing depth differed between pre- and post-surgery blood, so clones missing from the pre-surgery sample may reflect undersampling. Viral specificity was inferred solely from CDR3 sequence similarity, and the HCMV serostatus of the patients was not known.

The sample's time point label, decoded: blood from clinic visit 5 months post-surgery; TSC patient then seizure free. Surgery cases with the highest brain T cell transcript signatures were selected for TCR beta chain sequencing of brain tissue and, where available, blood. Prior to surgery, the patients had been treated with at least one anti-epileptic drug. TCR-sequenced patients were children with drug-resistant epilepsy due to tuberous sclerosis complex, focal cortical dysplasia, Rasmussen encephalitis or hemimegalencephaly. Bulk genomic DNA was extracted from unsorted brain tissue and whole blood with the Monarch genomic DNA purification kit. The immunoSEQ assay was used to generate TCR beta chain sequences from genomic DNA. The paper's processing steps were these. CDR3 sequences that did not begin with the conserved framework cysteine at position 104 were removed by hand. Clonality was calculated as one minus the normalized Shannon's Diversity Index, with values ranging from 0 (maximal diversity) to 1 (oligoclonal). Differences in the frequency of the same CDR3 between samples, such as brain versus blood, were assessed with chi-squared comparison-of-proportions tests. Public clonotypes were identified through searches of immuneACCESS, and similarity to known antiviral clonotypes was evaluated with the VDJdb browser. This is the immuneACCESS table as TCRdb keeps it, with only in-frame sequences that have V and J called. A part of the clones is gone; compared with another copy, unresolved V genes explain less than half, and the rest is unexplained. The V and J calls and clone size are taken from that table; D and trimming were inferred from the DNA. The sample profile shows about 320,000 clones; over 90% of them were found once. Of the sample, 4.5% to 7% falls within the top ten clones.

The rearranged segments are TRBV3-1 (or the pseudogene TRBV3-2) and TRBJ2-3; 10 of the junction bases match TRBD2. The source of this sequence is a boy less than two years old with tuberous sclerosis and intractable seizures. Specimen: peripheral blood, collected less than 6 months after surgery. CDR3 protein: CASSQAPSGGYTDTQYF. At the DNA level, the sequence is TGTGCCAGCAGCCAAGCTCCTAGCGGGGGTTACACAGATACGCAGTATTTT.